This T cell receptor beta chain was recorded in a study of sequential checkpoint blockade in melanoma. At the level of the study: Maintenance nivolumab came after either treatment sequence.

Measured with immunoSEQ multiplex PCR; TCRdb has only the in-frame clones, and not every one. Altogether about 21,000 clones are present, over 70% being singletons, with the ten largest covering 35% to 40%. This CDR3 contains 15 residues. The J segment lost 9 bases and the V segment lost 0 bases, leaving 4 bases of the junction unmatched. Germline CDR1 is SGHRS and CDR2 is YFSETQ. Documented treatment: randomized to nivolumab then ipilimumab (arm A) or the reverse (arm B). Sorted cells were live CD3+CD8+, lacking CD19 and CD56, from PBMCs. Sequencing was performed on CD8+ T cells sorted from blood (inferred from file names), taken from a patient given nivolumab and ipilimumab in sequence. J is TRBJ1-6 and V is TRBV5-1; 9 nucleotides align to TRBD1. The clonotype was recovered from a human donor with melanoma. The CDR3 loop reads CASSLGDREFSPLHF. CDR3 bases: TGCGCCAGCAGCTTGGGGGACAGGGAGTTTTCACCCCTCCACTTT.